What follows are 18 T cell receptor beta chains derived from one specimen sequenced in a study of PD-L1 blockade in urothelial cancer. Repertoires were generated with immunoSEQ multiplex PCR, while TCRdb's copy carries only in-frame clones and drops some. The sample records just over 50,000 clones, approximately 83% being singletons. Sequences were derived from PBMCs, sampled around atezolizumab (anti-PD-L1) treatment. These receptors were obtained from a man aged 55 to 70 with urothelial cancer.

The CDR3 here is CASSGRADNSPLHF. Here the CDR3 DNA reads TGTGCCAGCAGCGGCAGGGCTGATAATTCACCCCTCCACTTT. The J gene is TRBJ1-6, the V gene TRBV9, with D maybe TRBD1 (5 bases). CDR1 and CDR2 (germline): SGDLS, YYNGEE. The CDR3 totals 14 residues. V lost 3 bases to trimming and J lost 5 bases, with 9 bases between them.

The chain recombines TRBV28 with TRBJ2-7; TRBD2 is a possible D gene (5 bases). V was cut by 4 bases and J by 4 bases, with 5 bases left in between. This CDR3 contains 11 residues. Per germline, CDR1 MDHEN and CDR2 SYDVKM. The CDR3 here is CASSWRYEQYF. The CDR3 coding sequence is TGTGCCAGCAGTTGGAGGTACGAGCAGTACTTC.

This clone was counted a single time. The CDR3 sequence: CASSQHYSNQPQHF. As DNA, the CDR3 is TGTGCCAGCAGCCAACATTATAGCAATCAGCCCCAGCATTTT. This chain links TRBV5-5 with TRBJ1-5; D ambiguous. Trimming removed 4 bases at V and 0 bases at J, with 8 bases between. Germline V lookup: CDR1 SGHKS, CDR2 YYEKEE (reference sequence). This CDR3 spans 14 amino acids. Looking up the rest from reference TRBV5-5 and TRBJ1-5 gives the full variable domain: DAGVTQSPTHLIKTRGQQVTLRCSPISGHKSVSWYQQVLGQGPQFIFQYYEKEERGRGNFPDRFSARQFPNYSSELNVNALLLGDSALYLCASSQHYSNQPQHFGDGTRLSIL.

The rearrangement joins TRBV9 to TRBJ1-1; 7 nucleotides align to TRBD1. After removal of 4 bases from V and 4 bases from J, the junction contained 7 bases not matched to a gene. Per the germline V gene, CDR1 is SGDLS and CDR2 is YYNGEE. The CDR3 is 14 amino acids. The CDR3 nucleotides are TGTGCCAGCAGCTTCACCGACAGGGCCACTGAAGCTTTCTTT. Its protein is CASSFTDRATEAFF.

V usage is TRBV9 and J usage is TRBJ2-1; TRBD2 aligns across 14 bases. Germline CDR1 SGDLS, CDR2 YYNGEE. CDR3 length equals 15 residues. Unmatched junction bases numbered 2, after V lost 2 bases and J lost 7 bases. The CDR3 DNA is TGTGCCAGCAGCGTGGGGACTAGCGGGAGTAATGAGCAGTTCTTC. Translation: CASSVGTSGSNEQFF.

This clone occurred a few times. This sequence joins TRBV30 and TRBJ1-1, with D uncertain. Germline V CDR1 and CDR2: GTSNPN, SVGIG (reference sequence). With 3 bases removed from V and 3 bases from J, the gap between germline ends came to 11 bases. The CDR3 covers 13 residues. The DNA of the CDR3 is TGTGCCTGGAGGACGACACGTTACACTGAAGCTTTCTTT. Translation: CAWRTTRYTEAFF.

The genes are TRBV28 and TRBJ2-6; possible D gene TRBD2, 5 bases. The length of the CDR3 is 14 residues. Germline CDR1 and CDR2: MDHEN and SYDVKM. V lost 11 bases and J 4 bases, leaving 15 bases between the germline ends. CDR3 in amino acids: CASKEGSGANVLTF. The CDR3, as DNA: TGTGCCTCAAAAGAGGGTTCCGGGGCCAACGTCCTGACTTTC.

The V and J genes are TRBV5-6 and TRBJ2-6, with 7 bases lining up with TRBD1. With 6 bases clipped from V and 0 bases from J, the junction kept 9 bases outside the gene matches. From germline, CDR1 is SGHDT and CDR2 YYEEEE. The CDR3 loop spans 17 amino acids. The DNA for the CDR3 is TGTGCCAGCATCCGGGACAGCGGTCTCTCTGGGGCCAACGTCCTGACTTTC. Protein product: CASIRDSGLSGANVLTF.

The rearrangement uses TRBV18 and TRBJ2-3; D unresolved. Trimming removed 0 bases at V and 7 bases at J, with 14 bases between. The CDR3 consists of 15 residues. Germline CDR1 reads KGHSH; CDR2 reads LQKENI. This CDR3 is CASSPPRYPTNTQYF. The CDR3 bases are TGTGCCAGCTCACCACCGAGGTACCCGACCAATACGCAGTATTTT.

CDR3 loop: CASSLGQLYAGYTF. In nucleotides, the CDR3 is TGCGCCAGCAGCCTGGGACAGCTCTATGCTGGCTACACCTTC. This chain connects TRBV5-1 to TRBJ1-2, with 7 bases matching TRBD1. Germline CDR1 reads SGHRS; CDR2 reads YFSETQ. Trimming took 4 bases from V and 7 from J; bases not matched to a gene: 10. The CDR3 sequence is 14 residues long.

This clone was found a few times. The V call is TRBV18, the J call TRBJ1-5; D unresolved. V was cut by 2 bases and J by 3 bases, with 14 bases left in between. CDR1 is KGHSH and CDR2 is LQKENI in the germline V gene. CDR3 length: 16 residues. In nucleotides, the CDR3 is TGTGCCAGCTCACCAGAGGCTCTACAACCCAATCAGCCCCAGCATTTT. Translated: CASSPEALQPNQPQHF.

The count of this clone is one. This same CDR3 is encoded by further DNA sequences in the sample. The chain uses TRBV7-2 and TRBJ1-3, with D perhaps matching TRBD1 (5 bases). This CDR3 contains 14 residues. Trimming removed 2 bases at V and 1 base at J, with 6 bases between. The V gene's germline CDR1 is SGHTA and CDR2 FQGNSA. The CDR3 DNA reads as TGTGCCAGCAGCTTAAGGGGATCTGGAAACACCATATATTTT. Protein sequence: CASSLRGSGNTIYF.

This clone was found a few times. The V and J genes are TRBV5-4 and TRBJ1-5; D is possibly TRBD1 (6 bases). Trimming removed 4 bases from V and 4 bases from J, with 9 bases in between. The CDR3 covers 13 residues. Germline V CDR1 and CDR2: SGHNT, YYREEE (reference sequence). In DNA, the CDR3 is TGTGCCAGCAGCGGGGGCCAAAATCAGCCCCAGCATTTT. It specifies CASSGGQNQPQHF.

V and J are TRBV6-5 and TRBJ1-2; TRBD1 agrees at 9 bases. With V trimmed by 2 bases and J by 8 bases, 9 bases remained unmatched. Germline V gene data show CDR1 as MNHEY and CDR2 as SVGAGI. The CDR3 is 15 residues long. CDR3 coding DNA: TGTGCCAGCAGTTACCTCAAACAGGGGGCAGAGGGCTACACCTTC. This gives the protein CASSYLKQGAEGYTF.

The chain is built from TRBV19 and TRBJ1-2, with 8 nucleotides matching TRBD1. Germline CDR1 reads LNHDA; CDR2 reads SQIVND (reference sequence). With 6 bases clipped from V and 3 bases from J, the junction kept 12 bases outside the gene matches. This CDR3 is 16 amino acids long. The CDR3 DNA is TGTGCCAGTAGGGACTCAGGGGGCTTGGCGGACTATGGCTACACCTTC. Translation gives CASRDSGGLADYGYTF.

V is TRBV7-2 and J is TRBJ1-2; tentatively, D is TRBD1 (6 bases). Germline V gene sequence: CDR1 SGHTA, CDR2 FQGNSA. There are 19 residues in the CDR3. V lost 1 base to trimming and J lost 8 bases, with 29 bases between them. The CDR3 DNA is TGTGCCAGCAGCTTAGTTATATCGAGGGGGTTTGAGGCCCGTGGGGGCTACACCTTC. Its protein product is CASSLVISRGFEARGGYTF.

In DNA, the CDR3 is TGCAGCGTTGACGAGGGCTCTGGAAACACCATATATTTT. This encodes CSVDEGSGNTIYF. The V gene is TRBV29-1, the J gene TRBJ1-3, with D uncertain. This CDR3 contains 13 residues. Trimming took 3 bases from V and 0 from J, leaving 6 bases between them. Germline lookup yields CDR1 SQVTM and CDR2 ANQGSEA.

This sequence joins TRBV7-6 and TRBJ2-6; 7 bases are shared with TRBD2. Germline trimming cut 5 bases from V and 0 bases from J; bases unmatched to any gene: 7. In germline, CDR1 is SGHVS, CDR2 FNYEAQ. The CDR3 has 17 residues. The CDR3 DNA reads TGTGCCAGCAGCATCCTGGGGGGGTTCTCTGGGGCCAACGTCCTGACTTTC. Translated, it gives CASSILGGFSGANVLTF.